This T cell receptor beta chain was identified in a study of blood T cell repertoires in COVID-19 (dated by TCRdb to about 2020). Study-wide context: Samples covering the acute and convalescent phases of COVID-19 were provided by collaborators in the United States, Italy and Spain. Where HLA class I and class II types were available, the types were taken from metadata supplied by the sample provider, not from assay-based typing. The prospective study material was composed of cDNA or gDNA derived from T cells, B-cell-depleted T cells, or PBMCs. The repertoires were made available in a free public database intended to serve as a resource for research on the immune response to SARS-CoV-2. The samples were drawn from two sources: the first 160 participants of the ongoing ImmuneRACE study, and over 950 subjects contributed by 6 global collaborators. Nearly every sample came with metadata listing a de-identified subject ID, COVID-19 status, age in years and sex. The dataset comprised deeply sampled blood TCRbeta repertoires from subjects exposed to, actively infected with, or recovered from COVID-19. Broad study findings and their caveats: The amount of clinical and demographic metadata varied by source and participant and was provided uncurated.

The immunoSEQ Assay, a bias-controlled multiplex PCR, was used to amplify TCRbeta CDR3 regions from genomic DNA. On the study's bioinformatics: Within the assay, amplification of reference gene primers was used to estimate how many nucleated cells each sample contained. To quantify the absolute abundance of each unique TCRbeta CDR3 rearrangement, sequence reads were collapsed and filtered. For each sample, productive Simpson clonality was calculated as the square root of Simpson's diversity index across productive rearrangements. TCRdb re-hosts the immuneACCESS table, in-frame sequences only. Its copies lack some clones; in the studies checked, an unresolved V gene accounts for under half of them, and the cause for the rest is not known. That table supplies the V and J calls and clone size; D and trimming were determined from the DNA. The sample yields tens of thousands of clones; more than 80% were counted once. Roughly 15% of the sample is taken by the ten largest.

Measured from the cysteine to the phenylalanine, the CDR3 is 13 residues long. The entry retains the CDR3 DNA only, 39 bases that are in frame from base 1. Relative to germline, V is 5 bases shorter and J is 7 bases shorter, with 14 bases between their ends. Sequences SNHLY (CDR1) and FYNNEI (CDR2) are obtained from the germline V gene. Notes on this clone: Its antigen specificity is not known. No base quality values were provided; no much bigger clone lies one nucleotide off.

The collaborating institutions used their own protocols to collect whole blood in K2EDTA tubes. For TCRbeta analysis, collaborators shipped samples as frozen whole blood, isolated PBMCs, or DNA extracted from either of those sample types. The sequence links TRBV2 to TRBJ1-2, with the D gene call left open. What was sequenced was peripheral blood. The TCR was taken from a man aged 80 or over with acute or convalescent COVID-19. The DNA sequence is TGTGCCAGCAGTCTCGCTTCGGGGTCTGGCTACACCTTC. This encodes CASSLASGSGYTF.